This entry lists 9 T cell receptor beta chains sequenced from one sample in a study of cytomegalovirus exposure and HLA in healthy donors (dated by TCRdb to about 2017). Library preparation was by the immunoSEQ multiplex PCR assay. The multiplex PCR relied on a mix of 60 forward primers for TCR Vbeta segments and 13 reverse primers for TCR Jbeta segments. TCRdb mirrors the immuneACCESS table, restricted to in-frame sequences. Some clones are absent from its copies; in checked studies, under half trace to an unresolved V gene, and the reason for the others is unknown. Counted in this sample were some 48,000 clones; roughly 80% of them appeared once. More than 6.5% of the sample is taken by the ten largest. Sequenced input: PBMCs. The receptors were sampled from a man under 40 in good health and CMV-seropositive.

The chain employs TRBV7-9 and TRBJ1-2, with 9 bases aligning to TRBD1. V lost 5 bases to trimming and J lost 1 base; unmatched junction nucleotides: 5. Germline V gene data show CDR1 as SEHNR and CDR2 as FQNEAQ (reference sequence). The CDR3 runs 15 residues. CDR3: CASSPRTGVNYGYTF. CDR3 sequence (DNA): TGTGCCAGCAGCCCCCGGACAGGGGTTAACTATGGCTACACCTTC. Complete variable domain (other parts from reference TRBV7-9 and TRBJ1-2): DTGVSQNPRHKITKRGQNVTFRCDPISEHNRLYWYRQTLGQGPEFLTYFQNEAQLEKSRLLSDRFSAERPKGSFSTLEIQRTEQGDSAMYLCASSPRTGVNYGYTFGSGTRLTVV.

The chain has TRBV5-1 and TRBJ2-1; D is perhaps TRBD2 (6 bases). The CDR3 has 17 amino acids. CDR1 SGHRS and CDR2 YFSETQ come from the germline V gene. V was cut by 0 bases and J by 7 bases, with 20 bases left in between. CDR3 DNA sequence: TGCGCCAGCAGCTTGGGTGTTCGGTTAAGTGGGGGGAATGAGCAGTTCTTC. This translates into CASSLGVRLSGGNEQFF.

The count of this clone is one. This CDR3 reads CASSQDRASGGLSDTQYF. The CDR3 DNA follows: TGCGCCAGCAGCCAAGATCGGGCTAGCGGGGGGTTATCAGATACGCAGTATTTT. This rearrangement joins TRBV4-1 to TRBJ2-3; TRBD2 matches 11 bases. V shed 0 bases and J 4 bases; nucleotides not matched to a gene: 9. Germline CDR1 MGHRA, CDR2 YSYEKL. The CDR3 length is 18 residues.

The chain joins TRBV10-2 to TRBJ1-6; D gene ambiguous. This CDR3 comprises 14 residues. V was clipped by 4 bases and J by 10 bases, with 14 bases between them. Germline CDR1 is WSHSY and CDR2 is SAAADI. The CDR3: CASSVETPRSPLHF. The CDR3 region has the DNA TGCGCCAGCAGTGTTGAGACTCCGAGATCACCCCTCCACTTT.

The CDR3 region has the DNA TGTGCCAGCAGTGATCCACGGTCGAACACCGGGGAGCTGTTTTTT. This encodes CASSDPRSNTGELFF. The rearrangement uses TRBV25-1 and TRBJ2-2, with D unclear. The CDR3 runs to 15 residues. Trimming removed 3 bases at V and 0 bases at J, with 8 bases between. CDR1 MGHDK and CDR2 SYGVNS come from the germline V gene.

This clone was found a few times. V and J are TRBV4-2 and TRBJ1-5; possible D gene TRBD1, 5 bases. CDR1 and CDR2 (germline): LGHNA, YNFKEQ. This CDR3 contains 14 residues. V was cut by 2 bases and J by 7 bases, with 12 bases left in between. CDR3 bases: TGTGCCAGCAGCCAATCAGGGTTGAGGCAGCCCCAGCATTTT. This sequence encodes CASSQSGLRQPQHF.

V and J are TRBV5-4 and TRBJ2-3; 15 bases are a match to TRBD2. The germline V gene has CDR1 SGHNT and CDR2 YYREEE (reference sequence). The CDR3 runs to 17 residues. The V gene end was trimmed by 0 bases and the J gene end by 2 bases; junction bases not matched to a gene: 1. CDR3 sequence reads: CASSLGTSGGDTDTQYF. CDR3 DNA: TGTGCCAGCAGCTTGGGGACTAGCGGGGGGGACACAGATACGCAGTATTTT.

The CDR3 is CASGTTGDGIQYF. The DNA of the CDR3 is TGTGCCAGCGGAACAACAGGGGACGGCATTCAGTACTTC. The chain uses TRBV14 and TRBJ2-4; 7 bases line up with TRBD1. The germline CDR1 and CDR2 sequences are SGHDN and FVKESK. This CDR3 is built from 13 residues. After removal of 8 bases from V and 9 bases from J, the junction contained 10 bases not matched to a gene. The full variable domain, with the rest looked up from reference TRBV14 and TRBJ2-4, is EAGVTQFPSHSVIEKGQTVTLRCDPISGHDNLYWYRRVMGKEIKFLLHFVKESKQDESGMPNNRFLAERTGGTYSTLKVQPAELEDSGVYFCASGTTGDGIQYFGAGTRLSVL.

The chain couples TRBV5-1 to TRBJ1-6; 7 positions agree with TRBD1. Germline V CDR1 and CDR2: SGHRS, YFSETQ. The V gene end was trimmed by 4 bases and the J gene end by 7 bases; junction bases not matched to a gene: 8. This CDR3 is 15 amino acids long. In nucleotides, the CDR3 is TGCGCCAGCAGCATAATACAGGGGAAAAATTCACCCCTCCACTTT. Translating gives CASSIIQGKNSPLHF. Drawing the rest from reference TRBV5-1 and TRBJ1-6, the complete variable domain is KAGVTQTPRYLIKTRGQQVTLSCSPISGHRSVSWYQQTPGQGLQFLFEYFSETQRNKGNFPGRFSGRQFSNSRSEMNVSTLELGDSALYLCASSIIQGKNSPLHFGNGTRLTVT.